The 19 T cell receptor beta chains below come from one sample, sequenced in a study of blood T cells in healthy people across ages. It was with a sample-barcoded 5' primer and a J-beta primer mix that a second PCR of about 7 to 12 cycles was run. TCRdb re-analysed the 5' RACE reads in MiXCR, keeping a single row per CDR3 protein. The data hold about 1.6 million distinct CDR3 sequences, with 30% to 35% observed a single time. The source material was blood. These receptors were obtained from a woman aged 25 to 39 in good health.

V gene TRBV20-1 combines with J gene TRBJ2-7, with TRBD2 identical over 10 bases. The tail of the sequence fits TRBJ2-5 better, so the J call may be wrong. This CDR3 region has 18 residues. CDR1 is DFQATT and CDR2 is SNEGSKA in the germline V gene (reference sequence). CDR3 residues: CSADIGLAAPLGWETQYF. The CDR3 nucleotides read TGCAGTGCTGATATCGGACTAGCGGCGCCACTAGGATGGGAGACCCAGTACTTC.

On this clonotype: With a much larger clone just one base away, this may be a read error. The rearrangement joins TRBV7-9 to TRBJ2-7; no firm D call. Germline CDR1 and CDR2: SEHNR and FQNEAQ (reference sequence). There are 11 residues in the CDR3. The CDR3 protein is CASSAYYEQDF. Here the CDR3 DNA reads TGTGCCAGCAGCGCCTACTACGAGCAGGACTTC. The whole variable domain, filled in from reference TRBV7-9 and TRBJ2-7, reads DTGVSQNPRHKITKRGQNVTFRCDPISEHNRLYWYRQTLGQGPEFLTYFQNEAQLEKSRLLSDRFSAERPKGSFSTLEIQRTEQGDSAMYLCASSAYYEQDFGPGTRLTVT.

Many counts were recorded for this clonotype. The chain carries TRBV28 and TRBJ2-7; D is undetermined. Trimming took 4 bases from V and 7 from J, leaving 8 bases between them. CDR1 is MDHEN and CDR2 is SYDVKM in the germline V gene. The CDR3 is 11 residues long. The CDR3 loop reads CASSSPEEQYF. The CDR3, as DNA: TGTGCCAGCAGTTCCCCAGAAGAGCAGTACTTC.

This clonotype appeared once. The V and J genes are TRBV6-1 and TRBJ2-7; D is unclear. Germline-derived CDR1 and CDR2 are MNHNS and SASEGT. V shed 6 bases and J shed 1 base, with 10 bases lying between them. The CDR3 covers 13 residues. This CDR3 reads CASREQVSYEQYF. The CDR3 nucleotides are TGTGCCAGCAGGGAGCAGGTTTCCTACGAGCAGTACTTC.

In DNA, the CDR3 is TGTGCCACCAGCAGATCAGAGGCTAATGAAAAACTGTTTTTT. It specifies CATSRSEANEKLFF. The chain recombines TRBV15 with TRBJ1-4, with no clear D. CDR1 is LNHNV and CDR2 is YYDKDF in the germline V gene (reference sequence). This CDR3 has 14 residues. V was trimmed by 2 bases and J by 3 bases, leaving 7 bases between them.

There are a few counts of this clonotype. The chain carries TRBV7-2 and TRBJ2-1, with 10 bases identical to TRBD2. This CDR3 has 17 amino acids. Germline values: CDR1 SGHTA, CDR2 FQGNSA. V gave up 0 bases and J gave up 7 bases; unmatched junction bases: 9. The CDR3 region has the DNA TGTGCCAGCAGCTTAGCCCGCCGGAGCGGGAGGGGGAATGAGCAGTTCTTC. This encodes CASSLARRSGRGNEQFF. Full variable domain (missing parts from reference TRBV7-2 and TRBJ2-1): GAGVSQSPSNKVTEKGKDVELRCDPISGHTALYWYRQSLGQGLEFLIYFQGNSAPDKSGLPSDRFSAERTGGSVSTLTIQRTQQEDSAVYLCASSLARRSGRGNEQFFGPGTRLTVL.

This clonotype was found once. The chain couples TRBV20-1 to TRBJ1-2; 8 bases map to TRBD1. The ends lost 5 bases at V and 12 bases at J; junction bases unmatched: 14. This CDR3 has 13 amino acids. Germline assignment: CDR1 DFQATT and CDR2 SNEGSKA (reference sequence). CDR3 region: CSAAPSRGQGHTF. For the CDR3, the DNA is TGCAGTGCTGCCCCGAGCAGGGGGCAAGGCCACACCTTC.

CDR3 region: CASSLQGPGNQPQHF. The CDR3 region has the DNA TGTGCCAGCAGCCTACAGGGCCCTGGCAATCAGCCCCAGCATTTT. The chain links TRBV7-8 to TRBJ1-5; D possibly corresponds to TRBD1 (6 bases). Germline V CDR1 and CDR2: SGHVS, FQNEAQ. V shed 5 bases and J shed 2 bases, with 13 bases lying between them. The CDR3 contains 15 residues.

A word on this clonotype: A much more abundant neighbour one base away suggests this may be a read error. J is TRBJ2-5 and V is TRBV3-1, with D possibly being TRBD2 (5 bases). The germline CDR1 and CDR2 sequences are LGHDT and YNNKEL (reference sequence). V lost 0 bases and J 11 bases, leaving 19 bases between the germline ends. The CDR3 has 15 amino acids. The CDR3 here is CASSQDLGENSEQYF. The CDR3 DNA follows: TGTGCCAGCAGCCAAGATCTCGGGGAGAACAGTGAGCAGTACTTC.

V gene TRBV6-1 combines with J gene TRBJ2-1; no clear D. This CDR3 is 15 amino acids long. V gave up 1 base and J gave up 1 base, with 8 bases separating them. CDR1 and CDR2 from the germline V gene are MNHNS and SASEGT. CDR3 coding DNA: TGTGCCAGCAGTGAAGACGGTGCATCCTACAATGAGCAGTTCTTC. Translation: CASSEDGASYNEQFF.

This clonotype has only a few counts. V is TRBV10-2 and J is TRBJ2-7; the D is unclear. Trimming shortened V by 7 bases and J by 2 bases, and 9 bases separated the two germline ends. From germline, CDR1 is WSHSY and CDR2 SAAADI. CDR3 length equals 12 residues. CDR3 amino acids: CASMLETYEQYF. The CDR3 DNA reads TGCGCCAGCATGTTGGAAACCTACGAGCAGTACTTC.

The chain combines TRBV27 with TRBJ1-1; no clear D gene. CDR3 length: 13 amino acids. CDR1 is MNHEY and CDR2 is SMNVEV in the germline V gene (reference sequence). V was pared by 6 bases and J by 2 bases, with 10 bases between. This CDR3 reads CASRGGANTEAFF. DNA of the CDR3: TGTGCCAGCAGGGGAGGAGCCAACACTGAAGCTTTCTTT.

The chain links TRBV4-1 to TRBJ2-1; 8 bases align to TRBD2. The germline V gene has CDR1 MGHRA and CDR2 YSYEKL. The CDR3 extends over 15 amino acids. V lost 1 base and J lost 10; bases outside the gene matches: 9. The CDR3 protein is CASSQVSGVTNEQFF. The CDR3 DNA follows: TGCGCCAGCAGCCAAGTTAGCGGGGTGACGAACGAGCAGTTCTTC.

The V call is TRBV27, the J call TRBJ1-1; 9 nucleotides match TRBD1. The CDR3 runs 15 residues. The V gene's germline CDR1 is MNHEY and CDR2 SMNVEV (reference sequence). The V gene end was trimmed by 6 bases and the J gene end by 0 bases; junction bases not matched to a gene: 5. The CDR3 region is CASREQGAMNTEAFF. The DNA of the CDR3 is TGTGCCAGCAGAGAACAGGGGGCCATGAACACTGAAGCTTTCTTT.

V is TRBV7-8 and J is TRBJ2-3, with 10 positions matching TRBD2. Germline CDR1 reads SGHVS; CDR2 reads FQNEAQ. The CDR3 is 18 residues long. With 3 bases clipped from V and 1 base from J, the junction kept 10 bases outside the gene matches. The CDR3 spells CASSFQRGGKIGTDTQYF. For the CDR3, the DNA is TGTGCCAGCAGCTTCCAGCGGGGGGGCAAGATAGGCACAGATACGCAGTATTTT.

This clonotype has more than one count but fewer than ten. The CDR3 reads CASSRGTVYTGELFF. The CDR3 bases are TGTGCCAGCAGCCGCGGGACGGTATACACCGGGGAGCTGTTTTTT. The V and J genes are TRBV11-1 and TRBJ2-2; a possible D gene is TRBD2 (6 bases). Germline CDR1 is SGHAT and CDR2 is FQDESV (reference sequence). This CDR3 comprises 15 residues. The V end lost 5 bases, the J end lost 3 bases, and 13 bases lay between the germline ends.

Here the CDR3 reads CAWSWDRPGEQYF. The CDR3 DNA reads TGTGCCTGGAGCTGGGACAGGCCGGGTGAGCAGTACTTC. The V call is TRBV30, the J call TRBJ2-5, with 8 bases lining up with TRBD1. V lost 3 bases, J lost 11 bases, and 11 bases stayed unmatched. This CDR3 contains 13 residues. Germline loops: CDR1 GTSNPN, CDR2 SVGIG (reference sequence).

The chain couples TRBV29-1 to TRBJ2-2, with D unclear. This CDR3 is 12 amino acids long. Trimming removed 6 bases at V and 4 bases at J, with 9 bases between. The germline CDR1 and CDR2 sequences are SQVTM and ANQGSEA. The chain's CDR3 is CSVRAFTGELFF. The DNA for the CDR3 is TGCAGCGTCCGGGCTTTCACCGGGGAGCTGTTTTTT.

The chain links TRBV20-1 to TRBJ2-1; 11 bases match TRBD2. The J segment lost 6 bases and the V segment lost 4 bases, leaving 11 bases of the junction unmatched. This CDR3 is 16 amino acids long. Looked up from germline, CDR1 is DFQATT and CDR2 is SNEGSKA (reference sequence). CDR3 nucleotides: TGCAGTGCTAACCGTCTAGCGGGAGGTTCCGGCAATGAGCAGTTCTTC. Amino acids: CSANRLAGGSGNEQFF.